This T cell receptor (beta chain) is drawn from a study of T cells in localized non-small cell lung cancer (dated by TCRdb to the early 2020s). Context from the whole study: Comparing tumors with uninvolved tumor-adjacent lungs, the study looked at the T cell repertoires of around 250 patients with early-stage NSCLC. The cohort was made up of hundreds of treatment-naive NSCLC patients whose localized lung tumors had been resected. Of the NSCLC patients, 129 were male and around 97 were female, and the mean age was about 69 years.

Of note for this clone: The target of this receptor is not known. It has no much larger one-base neighbor in the sample; base qualities were not kept.

CDR1 is given as MDHEN and CDR2 as SYDVKM, both from the germline V gene. Including cysteine and phenylalanine, the CDR3 has 13 amino acids. The sequence is cut down to CDR3 DNA, 39 bases in frame from base 1. The junction shows trimming of 1 base on V and 4 bases on J, plus 7 bases between the germline ends. The immunoSEQ Assay was used to sequence TCR beta CDR3 regions from DNA. The authors' pipeline ran thus. T cell density was computed as TCR beta template counts normalized to usable DNA estimated by amplifying housekeeping genes. Richness was estimated using the preseqR package, with extrapolation to 400,000 templates for PBMC samples and to 120,000 templates for tissue samples. Clonality was calculated as one minus Pielou's evenness. Differential abundance testing on productive amino-acid clonotypes, with a minimum total count of 5 and an alpha of 0.1, was used to identify tissue-enriched TCRs. The Jaccard Index and the Morisita Overlap Index were used to measure repertoire overlap between compartments. TCR beta CDR3s were clustered by GLIPH together with public tetramer-defined viral CDR3s, and at least three viral sequences plus V-gene enrichment were required for viral motifs. The source is immuneACCESS, and TCRdb retained only in-frame sequences with V and J called. Part of the clones is not carried over; for the studies checked, unresolved V genes explain less than half of this, and the remainder is unexplained. Clone size and the V and J calls come from that table; the DNA yielded D and trimming. For this sample the table gives some 90,000 clones, of which 80% to 90% were detected only once. The ten largest make up approximately 15% of the sample.

On the study overall, not on this receptor specifically: Higher T cell density in blood was associated with longer overall survival, whereas higher clonality in adjacent lung was associated with shorter survival. The highest T cell clonality was observed in uninvolved tumor-adjacent lung, where clonality exceeded that of tumor, suggesting that antigenic responses were more focused in uninvolved tumor-adjacent lung. Because multi-region sequencing of the tumors was not done, intratumor heterogeneity could not be ruled out. Of the top 100 tumor clones, a median of 57 were detected in paired uninvolved adjacent lung; over 25 were also among that lung's top 100. Because the study design was exploratory, TCR variables were selected using unadjusted p-values without false-discovery rate correction.

At diagnosis, tumor, uninvolved tumor-adjacent lung and peripheral blood were collected and then preserved as a mix of FFPE and fresh-frozen material. For TCR repertoire profiling, blood samples were analyzed as peripheral blood mononuclear cells. The material sequenced was peripheral blood, taken before any cancer treatment. The sequence joins TRBV28 to TRBJ1-2; the D gene is not confidently resolved. The TCR originated in a man aged 40-75 years with stage I squamous cell lung carcinoma. The CDR3 is CASSLSRSYGYTF. The sequence in DNA is TGTGCCAGCAGTTTATCCCGAAGCTATGGCTACACCTTC.